This T cell receptor (beta chain) was recorded in a study of T cells after posttransplantation cyclophosphamide. Notes on this clone: The target antigen is unknown.

Busulfan-fludarabine conditioning, marrow transplant, and cyclophosphamide on days +3 and +4 were administered. Measured with immunoSEQ multiplex PCR; TCRdb has only the in-frame clones, and not every one. The sample has 15,000 to 20,000 clones; roughly 90% are singletons. Study-level points and caveats: Recipient CMV seropositivity and CMV reactivation strongly tracked TRB clonality.

The sequence came from a female patient between 40 and 55 years old who received an allogeneic stem cell transplant from a related donor, was CMV-positive, and had no GVHD. The graft donor may be the source of some T cells. The sequencing used PBMCs, collected after allogeneic stem cell transplant with posttransplant cyclophosphamide.

DNA for the CDR3: TGTGCCAGCAGCCGCGTGTCCGGAAACACCATATATTTT. Amino acid sequence: CASSRVSGNTIYF. The chain uses TRBV7-9 and TRBJ1-3; the D is unclear. In germline, CDR1 is SEHNR, CDR2 FQNEAQ (reference sequence). The CDR3 spans 13 residues. The V end was cut by 5 bases, the J end by 4 bases, with 9 bases between.